Listed here are 20 T cell receptor beta chains from one sample, sequenced in a study of long-term antiretroviral therapy in people with HIV. It was version v3.0 of the immunoSEQ assay that was run at survey level. Assay used: immunoSEQ multiplex PCR; TCRdb lists only in-frame clones, some missing. Altogether roughly 16,000 clones are present, over 70% being singletons, with the ten largest covering about 16%. Sequenced material: unsorted PBMCs, taken 2.1 to 2.2 years before starting antiretroviral therapy. The receptors stem from a man aged 30 to 45 with HIV.

This clone was counted a single time. The chain links TRBV2 to TRBJ2-5, with 7 bases lining up with TRBD1. The ends lost 8 bases at V and 0 bases at J; junction bases unmatched: 12. The CDR3 runs 16 residues. Looked up from germline, CDR1 is SNHLY and CDR2 is FYNNEI. Here the CDR3 DNA reads TGTGCCAGCCAGGGGACCGGGACAGTGTACCAAGAGACCCAGTACTTC. The encoded protein is CASQGTGTVYQETQYF.

The CDR3 sequence: CASSLTSGRALTTDTQYF. CDR3 bases: TGCGCCAGCAGCCTGACTAGCGGGAGGGCCTTGACAACAGATACGCAGTATTTT. The genes are TRBV5-1 and TRBJ2-3; 14 bases fit TRBD2. Germline values: CDR1 SGHRS, CDR2 YFSETQ. J lost 3 bases, V lost 4 bases, and 10 bases had no gene match. This CDR3 contains 18 residues.

The chain carries TRBV5-4 and TRBJ1-2; D not resolved. The CDR3 loop spans 14 amino acids. The germline gives CDR1 SGHNT, CDR2 YYREEE (reference sequence). Trimming removed 2 bases from V and 2 bases from J, with 10 bases in between. The CDR3 bases are TGTGCCAGCAGCTTTTCGACGGAGAACTATGGCTACACCTTC. Its translation is CASSFSTENYGYTF. Full variable domain (outside the CDR3, taken from reference TRBV5-4 and TRBJ1-2): ETGVTQSPTHLIKTRGQQVTLRCSSQSGHNTVSWYQQALGQGPQFIFQYYREEENGRGNFPPRFSGLQFPNYSSELNVNALELDDSALYLCASSFSTENYGYTFGSGTRLTVV.

The V and J genes are TRBV28 and TRBJ2-3; 9 positions agree with TRBD2. Germline CDR1 reads MDHEN; CDR2 reads SYDVKM. This CDR3 is built from 18 residues. Losses at the gene ends were 3 bases for V and 4 bases for J; bases not matched to a gene: 14. In nucleotides, the CDR3 is TGTGCCAGCAGTTTTGGGTCTAGCGGGAAAGAGCCCCCAGATACGCAGTATTTT. Its protein is CASSFGSSGKEPPDTQYF.

This clone rates as large. This rearrangement joins TRBV7-9 to TRBJ2-7; 8 positions match TRBD1. Losses at the gene ends were 3 bases for V and 5 bases for J; bases not matched to a gene: 0. This CDR3 contains 12 residues. CDR1 is SEHNR and CDR2 is FQNEAQ in the germline V gene (reference sequence). The CDR3, as DNA: TGTGCCAGCAGCTTGGACAGGGACGAGCAGTACTTC. It is translated as CASSLDRDEQYF.

This clone was seen a handful of times. This chain links TRBV10-3 with TRBJ2-7, with TRBD1 identical over 7 bases. J was trimmed by 4 bases and V by 6 bases; bases with no gene match: 6. The CDR3 is made up of 13 amino acids. CDR1 and CDR2 from the germline V gene are ENHRY and SYGVKD. CDR3 loop: CAIRPGQLYEQYF. DNA of the CDR3: TGTGCCATCAGGCCGGGACAGCTTTACGAGCAGTACTTC.

This clone was picked up a small number of times. This rearrangement joins TRBV12-5 to TRBJ1-3, with 9 positions matching TRBD1. The germline CDR1 and CDR2 sequences are LGHNT and FRNRAP. The CDR3 totals 15 residues. V was clipped by 4 bases and J by 8 bases; unmatched bases: 9. The CDR3 coding sequence is TGTGCTAGTGGTTCCACAGGGGGCTGGAGTGACACCATATATTTT. Its protein is CASGSTGGWSDTIYF.

J is TRBJ2-2 and V is TRBV10-1; 10 bases are a match to TRBD2. The CDR3 covers 14 residues. After removal of 2 bases from V and 6 bases from J, the junction contained 0 bases not matched to a gene. CDR1 and CDR2 (germline): WNHNN, SYGVQD (reference sequence). In DNA, the CDR3 is TGCGCCAGCAGTGAGAGCGGGGGGGCCGGGGAGCTGTTTTTT. Its translation is CASSESGGAGELFF.

This sequence joins TRBV29-1 and TRBJ2-2; 9 bases line up with TRBD1. Germline values: CDR1 SQVTM, CDR2 ANQGSEA. This CDR3 has 13 residues. Trimming cost V 6 bases and J 6 bases; bases outside gene matches: 5. The CDR3 loop reads CSVTGGFAGELFF. The CDR3 region has the DNA TGCAGCGTAACAGGGGGCTTCGCCGGGGAGCTGTTTTTT.

The genes are TRBV19 and TRBJ2-3, with D possibly matching TRBD2 (6 bases). CDR3 size: 17 residues. In germline, CDR1 is LNHDA, CDR2 SQIVND (reference sequence). Trimming cost V 5 bases and J 1 base, with 19 bases left between them. This CDR3 is CASSLDGLGGGTDTQYF. In DNA, the CDR3 is TGTGCCAGTAGTTTGGACGGCCTCGGGGGAGGCACAGATACGCAGTATTTT.

The chain has TRBV18 and TRBJ2-7; 9 nucleotides align to TRBD1. CDR1 is KGHSH, CDR2 LQKENI, per germline. The CDR3 runs 16 residues. Trimming cost V 3 bases and J 6 bases; bases outside gene matches: 12. Written as DNA, the CDR3 is TGTGCCAGCTCACCCAATAAACCGGGACAGGGTCCCGAGCAGTACTTC. As protein: CASSPNKPGQGPEQYF.

CDR3 DNA: TGTGCCAGCAGCGCCTCGGTGGGACAGGGATTGTGGAATGAGCAGTTCTTC. Amino acid sequence: CASSASVGQGLWNEQFF. The chain links TRBV11-3 to TRBJ2-1; 9 bases fit TRBD1. Unmatched junction bases numbered 15, after V lost 5 bases and J lost 7 bases. The CDR3 is 17 residues long. CDR1 is SGHNT, CDR2 YENEEA, per germline.

A few counts support this clone. The chain combines TRBV6-5 with TRBJ1-4; D remains ambiguous. The V and J ends lost 11 bases and 4 bases respectively, with 17 bases between them. CDR3 length: 14 amino acids. Germline CDR1 is MNHEY and CDR2 is SVGAGI. CDR3 region: CACSPGIVNEKLFF. The CDR3 DNA reads as TGTGCCTGTTCCCCGGGAATTGTTAATGAAAAACTGTTTTTT.

The chain uses TRBV6-6 and TRBJ2-3; 12 bases are a match to TRBD2. The CDR3 has 15 residues. CDR1 MNHNY and CDR2 SVGAGI come from the germline V gene (reference sequence). Germline trimming cut 6 bases from V and 3 bases from J; bases unmatched to any gene: 4. The CDR3 region has the DNA TGTGCCAGCAGCCCCGGACTAGCGGGAACAGATACGCAGTATTTT. Protein product: CASSPGLAGTDTQYF.

The chain joins TRBV6-6 to TRBJ2-1, with D possibly being TRBD1 (6 bases). V lost 1 base and J lost 4, with 11 bases in between. The CDR3 length is 15 residues. Germline V CDR1 and CDR2: MNHNY, SVGAGI (reference sequence). The CDR3 loop reads CASSYFHGQYNEQFF. In DNA, the CDR3 is TGTGCCAGCAGTTACTTTCACGGACAGTACAATGAGCAGTTCTTC.

V usage is TRBV27 and J usage is TRBJ2-7; unclear D gene. Germline V gene lookup returns CDR1 MNHEY and CDR2 SMNVEV (reference sequence). The germline V and J ends were trimmed by 5 bases and 2 bases, with 13 bases remaining between them. This CDR3 is built from 14 residues. CDR3 sequence reads: CASSPSIGPYEQYF. In nucleotides, the CDR3 is TGTGCCAGCAGTCCAAGTATAGGCCCCTACGAGCAGTACTTC.

The chain joins TRBV5-1 to TRBJ2-5; D is undetermined. The germline CDR1 and CDR2 sequences are SGHRS and YFSETQ. This CDR3 comprises 14 residues. Trimming stripped 5 bases from V and 3 bases from J, with 14 bases between. This CDR3 reads CASRYGDRKETQYF. CDR3 nucleotide sequence: TGCGCCAGCAGATATGGAGATAGAAAAGAGACCCAGTACTTC.

This rearrangement joins TRBV7-9 to TRBJ2-7; D possibly corresponds to TRBD2 (5 bases). In germline, CDR1 is SEHNR, CDR2 FQNEAQ (reference sequence). V dropped 5 bases and J dropped 3 bases, with 8 bases sitting between them. This CDR3 comprises 12 residues. The CDR3: CASSHGVYEQYF. The CDR3 DNA follows: TGTGCCAGCAGCCACGGGGTCTACGAGCAGTACTTC.

The V and J genes are TRBV15 and TRBJ2-5, with a weak D call TRBD1 (5 bases). The CDR3 is 14 amino acids. CDR1 is LNHNV and CDR2 is YYDKDF in the germline V gene (reference sequence). The V gene lost 0 bases and the J gene lost 5 bases, with 10 bases spanning the gap. The CDR3, as DNA: TGTGCCACCAGCAGAGAAAGTCCAGGGGAGACCCAGTACTTC. The encoded protein is CATSRESPGETQYF.

The chain couples TRBV13 to TRBJ2-7; D not certain. Germline values: CDR1 PRHDT, CDR2 FYEKMQ (reference sequence). CDR3 length: 14 amino acids. V gave up 5 bases and J gave up 0 bases, with 11 bases separating them. DNA for the CDR3: TGTGCCAGCAGCCCGCGACGGTCCTCCTACGAGCAGTACTTC. Amino acids: CASSPRRSSYEQYF.